This TCR beta chain was recorded in a study of blood T cell repertoires in COVID-19. Study background: The United States, Italy and Spain provided the acute and convalescent COVID-19 samples. T cells, B-cell-depleted T cells, or PBMCs provided the cDNA or gDNA that served as material.

Participants were aged roughly 18 to 89 years, lived in about two dozen US areas, and enrolled virtually. Here immunoSEQ multiplex PCR was the method, and the copy in TCRdb shows in-frame clones only, minus some. The table records over 130,000 clones, over 70% of them present only once. Germline CDR1 MNHEY, CDR2 SMNVEV (reference sequence). The CDR3 runs to 12 residues. V was pared by 4 bases and J by 14 bases, with 12 bases between. The sequenced sample consisted of PBMCs or T cells enriched from blood (not recorded which). The origin of this receptor is a man aged 50 to 59 in a cohort exposed to, infected with or recovered from COVID-19 (not recorded which). The V call is TRBV27, the J call TRBJ1-6; D is ambiguous. DNA for the CDR3: TGTGCCAGCAGTTCTACAGAAGGCACCCTCCACTTT. Encoded protein: CASSSTEGTLHF.